Listed below are T cell receptor beta chains from one sample, sequenced in a study of early T cells in non-severe SARS-CoV-2 infection. TCRdb re-called the 5' RACE reads with MiXCR, one entry per CDR3 protein. The profile shows under 65,000 distinct CDR3 sequences, 13% of them singletons. Sequences were derived from whole blood, sampled at baseline. These receptors were collected from an adult who was a healthcare worker with PCR-confirmed SARS-CoV-2 infection or an uninfected control (not recorded which). The CDR3 runs from the conserved cysteine through the conserved F or W. Fields, in order: clone size, J gene, V gene, D gene, CDR3 protein, CDR3 DNA. A D gene is named only where the DNA matches it firmly. A row's size may be missing; if present it is once, few, many or a size class.

clone size: .
J gene: TRBJ1-3
V gene: TRBV5-1
D gene: .
CDR3 protein: CASSEGNGNTIYF
CDR3 DNA: TGCGCCAGCAGCGAGGGAAATGGAAACACCATATATTTT

clone size: many
J gene: TRBJ1-2
V gene: TRBV18
D gene: TRBD1
CDR3 protein: CASSGQGKSGYTF
CDR3 DNA: TGTGCCAGCTCGGGACAGGGGAAAAGTGGCTACACCTTC

clone size: .
J gene: TRBJ2-5
V gene: TRBV24-1
D gene: .
CDR3 protein: CATSDDWGQETQYF
CDR3 DNA: TGTGCCACCAGTGATGACTGGGGGCAAGAGACCCAGTACTTC

clone size: medium-sized
J gene: TRBJ2-1
V gene: TRBV7-6
D gene: TRBD2
CDR3 protein: CASSDGTSGYEQFF
CDR3 DNA: TGTGCCAGCAGCGACGGGACTAGCGGGTATGAGCAGTTCTTC

clone size: few
J gene: TRBJ2-7
V gene: TRBV6-2/TRBV6-3
D gene: .
CDR3 protein: CASSYNPDRYEQYF
CDR3 DNA: TGTGCCAGCAGTTACAACCCAGACAGGTACGAGCAGTACTTC

clone size: many
J gene: TRBJ2-4
V gene: TRBV9
D gene: TRBD2
CDR3 protein: CASSPPGGGVKDIQYF
CDR3 DNA: TGTGCCAGCAGCCCTCCCGGGGGAGGGGTGAAAGACATTCAGTACTTC

clone size: .
J gene: TRBJ1-3
V gene: TRBV20-1
D gene: .
CDR3 protein: CSASVDSSGNTIYF
CDR3 DNA: TGCAGTGCTAGTGTAGACAGCTCTGGAAACACCATATATTTT

clone size: .
J gene: TRBJ1-1
V gene: TRBV21-1
D gene: .
CDR3 protein: CASSKDAFLGTRQFTLAEAFF
CDR3 DNA: TGTGCCAGCAGCAAAGACGCGTTTTTGGGGACAAGACAATTTACCCTCGCTGAAGCTTTCTTT

clone size: .
J gene: TRBJ2-3
V gene: TRBV7-9
D gene: .
CDR3 protein: CASSPGRGADTQYF
CDR3 DNA: TGTGCCAGCAGCCCTGGAAGGGGCGCAGATACGCAGTATTTT

clone size: .
J gene: TRBJ2-6
V gene: TRBV6-2/TRBV6-3
D gene: .
CDR3 protein: CASSSSGDSGANVLTF
CDR3 DNA: TGTGCCAGCAGCTCCTCAGGGGACTCTGGGGCCAACGTCCTGACTTTC

clone size: .
J gene: TRBJ2-7
V gene: TRBV7-9
D gene: .
CDR3 protein: CASIANPGTGSHEQYF
CDR3 DNA: TGTGCCAGCATCGCCAACCCCGGAACAGGGTCCCACGAGCAGTACTTC

clone size: .
J gene: TRBJ1-1
V gene: TRBV7-8
D gene: .
CDR3 protein: CASSLARSQGNTEAFF
CDR3 DNA: TGTGCCAGCAGCTTAGCGCGGTCGCAGGGGAACACTGAAGCTTTCTTT

clone size: few
J gene: TRBJ2-7
V gene: TRBV6-2/TRBV6-3
D gene: .
CDR3 protein: CASTRWDASGEQYF
CDR3 DNA: TGTGCCAGCACCCGATGGGACGCGTCCGGCGAGCAGTACTTC

clone size: few
J gene: TRBJ1-1
V gene: TRBV4-1
D gene: .
CDR3 protein: CASTYTPGVTEAFF
CDR3 DNA: TGCGCCAGCACTTATACTCCGGGGGTCACTGAAGCTTTCTTT

clone size: .
J gene: TRBJ2-2
V gene: TRBV27
D gene: .
CDR3 protein: CASSLFGGPGELFF
CDR3 DNA: TGTGCCAGCAGTTTATTTGGAGGCCCCGGGGAGCTGTTTTTT

clone size: .
J gene: TRBJ2-3
V gene: TRBV7-2
D gene: .
CDR3 protein: CASSPGLRADTQYF
CDR3 DNA: TGTGCCAGCAGCCCGGGACTTCGCGCAGATACGCAGTATTTT

clone size: few
J gene: TRBJ2-3
V gene: TRBV6-4
D gene: .
CDR3 protein: CASSDGGGSTDTQYF
CDR3 DNA: TGTGCCAGCAGTGACGGGGGGGGCAGCACAGATACGCAGTATTTT

clone size: many
J gene: TRBJ1-2
V gene: TRBV11-2
D gene: .
CDR3 protein: CATSRDVSYGYTF
CDR3 DNA: TGTGCCACCTCGAGGGACGTAAGCTATGGCTACACCTTC

clone size: many
J gene: TRBJ2-5
V gene: TRBV14
D gene: TRBD2
CDR3 protein: CASSPGLAHQETQYF
CDR3 DNA: TGTGCCAGCAGCCCGGGACTAGCGCATCAAGAGACCCAGTACTTC

clone size: many
J gene: TRBJ2-3
V gene: TRBV12-3/TRBV12-4
D gene: TRBD2
CDR3 protein: CASSLRREWDTQYF
CDR3 DNA: TGTGCCAGCAGTTTGCGGCGGGAGTGGGATACGCAGTATTTT

clone size: many
J gene: TRBJ1-4
V gene: TRBV29-1
D gene: TRBD1
CDR3 protein: CSGEPDRGLSTNEKLFF
CDR3 DNA: TGCAGCGGTGAGCCCGACAGGGGGCTTTCAACTAATGAAAAACTGTTTTTT

clone size: once
J gene: TRBJ2-1
V gene: TRBV12-3/TRBV12-4
D gene: TRBD2
CDR3 protein: CASSLLLAGTYNEQFF
CDR3 DNA: TGTGCCAGCAGTTTATTACTAGCGGGCACCTACAATGAGCAGTTCTTC

clone size: many
J gene: TRBJ2-5
V gene: TRBV20-1
D gene: .
CDR3 protein: CSARPWTSRAETQYF
CDR3 DNA: TGCAGTGCTAGACCGTGGACGAGTAGGGCGGAGACCCAGTACTTC

clone size: many
J gene: TRBJ1-6
V gene: TRBV20-1
D gene: TRBD1
CDR3 protein: CSASKQGNSPLHF
CDR3 DNA: TGCAGTGCCAGTAAACAGGGGAATTCACCCCTCCACTTT

clone size: many
J gene: TRBJ2-3
V gene: TRBV7-3
D gene: TRBD2
CDR3 protein: CASSQTSGGTDTQYF
CDR3 DNA: TGTGCCAGCAGCCAGACTAGCGGGGGTACAGATACGCAGTATTTT

clone size: few
J gene: TRBJ2-3
V gene: TRBV20-1
D gene: .
CDR3 protein: CSARVLRQRGADTQYF
CDR3 DNA: TGCAGTGCTAGAGTCCTCCGACAGAGGGGCGCAGATACGCAGTATTTT

clone size: .
J gene: TRBJ2-1
V gene: TRBV7-9
D gene: .
CDR3 protein: CASRSTGSRVNEQFF
CDR3 DNA: TGTGCCAGCAGAAGTACCGGGTCGAGAGTCAATGAGCAGTTCTTC

clone size: many
J gene: TRBJ1-1
V gene: TRBV9
D gene: .
CDR3 protein: CASSVAPGGNTEAFF
CDR3 DNA: TGTGCCAGCAGCGTAGCTCCGGGGGGGAACACTGAAGCTTTCTTT

clone size: many
J gene: TRBJ2-7
V gene: TRBV24-1
D gene: .
CDR3 protein: CATSDSRTRTYEQYF
CDR3 DNA: TGTGCCACCAGTGATTCGAGGACAAGGACCTACGAGCAGTACTTC

clone size: few
J gene: TRBJ2-7
V gene: TRBV15
D gene: .
CDR3 protein: CATSRELGSYEQYF
CDR3 DNA: TGTGCCACCAGCAGAGAGTTAGGATCCTACGAGCAGTACTTC

clone size: few
J gene: TRBJ2-6
V gene: TRBV6-6
D gene: .
CDR3 protein: CASTFGGTGANVLTF
CDR3 DNA: TGTGCCAGCACCTTTGGGGGTACTGGGGCCAACGTCCTGACTTTC

clone size: few
J gene: TRBJ2-7
V gene: TRBV2
D gene: .
CDR3 protein: CASRSPSGPSYEQYF
CDR3 DNA: TGTGCCAGCAGATCACCCTCGGGACCGAGCTACGAGCAGTACTTC

clone size: few
J gene: TRBJ2-7
V gene: TRBV5-1
D gene: .
CDR3 protein: CASSLDHEQYF
CDR3 DNA: TGCGCCAGCAGCTTGGACCACGAGCAGTACTTC

clone size: few
J gene: TRBJ2-3
V gene: TRBV7-2
D gene: .
CDR3 protein: CASSLMHTDTQYF
CDR3 DNA: TGTGCCAGCAGCTTAATGCACACAGATACGCAGTATTTT

clone size: many
J gene: TRBJ2-3
V gene: TRBV28
D gene: TRBD2
CDR3 protein: CASSFPGTSGISTDTQYF
CDR3 DNA: TGTGCCAGCAGTTTCCCAGGGACTAGCGGGATTTCCACAGATACGCAGTATTTT

clone size: .
J gene: TRBJ2-7
V gene: TRBV6-6
D gene: .
CDR3 protein: CASSYSGASYEQYF
CDR3 DNA: TGTGCCAGCAGTTACTCCGGGGCCTCCTATGAGCAGTACTTC

clone size: few
J gene: TRBJ2-5
V gene: TRBV4-1
D gene: TRBD2
CDR3 protein: CASSQGRATGGETQYF
CDR3 DNA: TGCGCCAGCAGCCAAGGCCGAGCAACGGGGGGAGAGACCCAGTACTTC

clone size: few
J gene: TRBJ2-4
V gene: TRBV5-3
D gene: .
CDR3 protein: CARSFGSGLGAKNIQYF
CDR3 DNA: TGTGCCAGAAGCTTTGGGTCCGGCCTCGGGGCCAAAAACATTCAGTACTTC

clone size: few
J gene: TRBJ1-3
V gene: TRBV20-1
D gene: .
CDR3 protein: CSARDRGPGNTIYF
CDR3 DNA: TGCAGTGCTAGAGATCGGGGGCCTGGAAACACCATATATTTT

clone size: .
J gene: TRBJ1-4
V gene: TRBV5-6
D gene: .
CDR3 protein: CASSLSTELGEKLFF
CDR3 DNA: TGTGCCAGCAGCTTATCGACAGAACTAGGTGAAAAACTGTTTTTT

clone size: once
J gene: TRBJ2-1
V gene: TRBV19
D gene: .
CDR3 protein: CASSTSGSLSYNEQFF
CDR3 DNA: TGTGCCAGTAGTACATCCGGGTCCCTCTCCTACAATGAGCAGTTCTTC

clone size: few
J gene: TRBJ2-1
V gene: TRBV29-1
D gene: TRBD1
CDR3 protein: CSVDRDSSPYNEQFF
CDR3 DNA: TGCAGCGTTGACCGGGACAGTTCCCCCTACAATGAGCAGTTCTTC

clone size: few
J gene: TRBJ1-5
V gene: TRBV30
D gene: .
CDR3 protein: CAWSRDSGLNQPQHF
CDR3 DNA: TGTGCCTGGAGTCGTGACAGCGGCCTCAATCAGCCCCAGCATTTT

clone size: once
J gene: TRBJ2-7
V gene: TRBV3-1
D gene: .
CDR3 protein: CASSLRQGYEQYF
CDR3 DNA: TGTGCCAGCAGCCTGCGGCAGGGTTACGAGCAGTACTTC

clone size: .
J gene: TRBJ1-6
V gene: TRBV10-2
D gene: .
CDR3 protein: CASSEEGSYNSPLHF
CDR3 DNA: TGCGCCAGCAGTGAGGAAGGTTCCTATAATTCACCCCTCCACTTT